This TCR beta chain emerged from a study of shared clonotypes between healthy human individuals (TCRdb year 2020). With regard to the full study: Three men and two women, aged 18 to 49 years, made up the cohort. Per donor, leukapheresis produced somewhere between about 0.8 and 9.5 billion PBMCs. To estimate repertoire size and how much clonotypes are shared between individuals, the study performed deep sequencing of blood TCR repertoires from about 5 healthy adults. Different laboratories and diverse techniques were used to prepare libraries and sequence TCR repertoires, to increase sequencing depth and limit assay-specific biases. Per donor, three plates each were used for CD4 naive and CD4 memory, two for CD8 naive, and one for CD8 memory.

For this clone: Its antigen is unknown. Base qualities are missing; no much larger clone stands one base away.

Donors were healthy HIV-negative adults with no recently reported acute infections or vaccinations. All donors were Caucasian adults living in Nashville, Tennessee, USA. CD4+ T cells were enriched by magnetic negative selection; naive cells were then positively selected on CD45RA, and the negative fraction formed the memory subset. After blood collection by leukapheresis, PBMCs were isolated using Ficoll-Histopaque density gradient centrifugation and then cryopreserved in the vapor phase of liquid nitrogen. Analytical flow cytometry was used to check the purity and quantity of every magnetically sorted T cell population. Each sorted fraction had its genomic DNA isolated and then quantified by UV absorbance on a Nanodrop 2000c. Using the deep immunoSEQ assay, TCR CDR3 regions were amplified from genomic DNA by multiplex PCR. Genomic DNA extracted from each cell subset was distributed evenly over all wells of several immunoSEQ 96-well plates, and each plate served as one replicate. For sorted subsets, each replicate PCR was loaded with 200 ng genomic DNA, equivalent to 30,000 to 35,000 T cell genomes. Purified libraries were measured with a Qubit 3.0 fluorometer, size-checked on a Bioanalyzer 2100, and measured again with the KAPA Library Quantification kit. Every immunoSEQ 96-well plate was sequenced on a dedicated single-read 150-cycle Illumina NextSeq 550 flow cell. Per the source publication's procedure: The immunoSEQ output contained only junctional sequences without quality scores, so filtering could not match that applied to full-length reads. To assign V/J genes and CDR3, sequences were annotated using PyIR, a Python wrapper for IgBLAST v1.9, with IMGT germline references. Any read was removed if the V/J assignment was weak (E-value above 1e-6), the CDR3 was missing, or the read contained stop codons, out-of-frame junctions, or ambiguous translated residues. V3J clonotypes were defined by identical inferred V gene, J gene, and CDR3 amino acid sequence. To compute the percentage overlap between repertoires, the number of shared unique clonotypes was divided by the size of the smaller repertoire. Richness of each repertoire was evaluated using RTK rarefaction, the Chao1 estimator, and Recon v2.1 estimates of unobserved clonotypes. Generation probabilities were computed with OLGA for all TCRbeta clonotypes obtained by the gDNA method from several donors. Not all clones reach the TCRdb copy of this immuneACCESS table, which keeps in-frame sequences only. Checked studies attribute under half of the gap to unresolved V genes and leave the rest unexplained. That table furnishes V, J and clone size, whereas the DNA furnished D and trimming. For this sample the table gives 2,500,000 or so clones, of which less than 95% were detected only once. The top ten hold 0.37% of the sample.

Study-wide conclusions, independent of this receptor: Because the study included a small number of donors, the genetic and exposure-history diversity represented was limited. Sampling was limited to blood, and TCR repertoires in tissue likely differ from TCR repertoires in blood. Even with the large sequencing depth, rarefaction of the sorted-subset datasets indicated that sequencing was incomplete. Compared with non-shared clonotypes, clonotypes shared by all four sorted-subset donors had higher generation probabilities. When a handful of donors were compared, the shared fraction of clonotypes was around 4.6% for naive CD4, less than 4% for naive CD8, 2% to 2.5% for memory CD4, and 0.3% to 0.5% for memory CD8. Based on pairwise subsampling, the degree of clonotype sharing among donors was expected to be affected by sequencing depth. Larger estimated clonotype richness was generally found for naive subsets than for memory subsets.

Here V drops 8 bases and J drops 4 bases, and the junction holds 6 bases not matched to any gene. Inclusive of the bounding cysteine and phenylalanine, the CDR3 is 13 residues long. Only the CDR3 portion is preserved as DNA: 39 bases, with reading frame beginning at the first base. In the germline V gene (reference sequence), CDR1 corresponds to LNHDA and CDR2 to SQIVND. The sequenced sample consisted of naive CD4+ T cells from PBMCs. Sample cell subset or site, as interpreted from the label and publication: CD45RA+ positively selected. The V and J genes are TRBV19 and TRBJ2-5, with 8 bases aligning to TRBD1. The TCR was taken from a man aged 18 to 29 in good health. Some clones in this sample may be carry-over from other donors' samples. The DNA sequence is as follows: TGTGCCAGTGGGGAGACAGGGGCAGAGACCCAGTACTTC. This encodes CASGETGAETQYF. Beyond the CDR3, the reference TRBV19 and TRBJ2-5 genes provide the residues; the full variable domain reads: DGGITQSPKYLFRKEGQNVTLSCEQNLNHDAMYWYRQDPGQGLRLIYYSQIVNDFQKGDIAEGYSVSREKKESFPLTVTSAQKNPTAFYLCASGETGAETQYFGPGTRLLVL.